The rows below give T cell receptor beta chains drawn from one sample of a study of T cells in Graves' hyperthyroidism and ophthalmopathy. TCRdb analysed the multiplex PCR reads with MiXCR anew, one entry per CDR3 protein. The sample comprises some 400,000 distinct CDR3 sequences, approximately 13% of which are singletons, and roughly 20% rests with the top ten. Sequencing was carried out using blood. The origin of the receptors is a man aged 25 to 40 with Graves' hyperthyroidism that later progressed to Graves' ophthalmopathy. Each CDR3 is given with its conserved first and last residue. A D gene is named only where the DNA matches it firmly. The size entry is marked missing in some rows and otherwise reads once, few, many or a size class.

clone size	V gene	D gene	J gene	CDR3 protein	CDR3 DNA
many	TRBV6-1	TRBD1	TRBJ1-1	CASSMDRGTEAFF	TGTGCCAGCAGCATGGACAGGGGGACTGAAGCTTTCTTT
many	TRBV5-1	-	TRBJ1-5	CASRESPKQPQHF	TGCGCCAGCAGGGAAAGTCCGAAACAGCCCCAGCATTTT
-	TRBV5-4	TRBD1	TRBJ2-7	CASSFRQGAEEQYF	TGTGCCAGCAGCTTTCGACAGGGGGCAGAGGAGCAGTACTTC
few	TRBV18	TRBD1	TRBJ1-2	CASSAVQGAQGYTF	TGTGCCAGCTCGGCAGTACAGGGGGCACAGGGCTACACCTTC
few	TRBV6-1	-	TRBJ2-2	CASTPGGGTGELFF	TGTGCCAGCACCCCGGGTGGGGGGACCGGGGAGCTGTTTTTT
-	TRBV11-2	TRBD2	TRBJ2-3	CASSPTRRPSGGLTDTQYF	TGTGCCAGCAGCCCTACCCGCCGCCCTAGCGGGGGGCTCACAGATACGCAGTATTTT
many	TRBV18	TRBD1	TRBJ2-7	CASTGQGRGEQYF	TGTGCCAGCACCGGACAGGGTAGGGGGGAGCAGTACTTC
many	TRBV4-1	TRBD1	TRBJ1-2	CASSLVRGTGDYGYTF	TGCGCCAGCAGCCTGGTTAGGGGGACAGGGGACTATGGCTACACCTTC
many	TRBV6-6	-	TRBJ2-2	CASSYLVGTGELFF	TGTGCCAGCAGTTACTTGGTGGGCACCGGGGAGCTGTTTTTT
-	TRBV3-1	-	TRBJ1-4	CASSPGLTNEKLFF	TGTGCCAGCAGCCCGGGGTTAACTAATGAAAAACTGTTTTTT
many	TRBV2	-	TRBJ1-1	CASTPGPNTEAFF	TGTGCCAGCACTCCAGGACCGAACACTGAAGCTTTCTTT
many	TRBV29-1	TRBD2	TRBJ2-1	CSVGDLVGGWSSYNEQFF	TGCAGCGTGGGTGATCTCGTGGGGGGGTGGAGCTCCTACAATGAGCAGTTCTTC
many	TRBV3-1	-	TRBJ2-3	CASSQVGSGTQYF	TGTGCCAGCAGCCAAGTGGGGAGCGGGACGCAGTATTTT
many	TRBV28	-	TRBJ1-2	CASSPSLYGYTF	TGTGCCAGCAGTCCCTCCCTTTATGGCTACACCTTC
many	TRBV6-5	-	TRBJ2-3	CASSYTWEDTQYF	TGTGCCAGCAGTTACACCTGGGAAGATACGCAGTATTTT
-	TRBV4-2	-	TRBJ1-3	CASSQDLLASSGNTIYF	TGTGCCAGCAGCCAAGATCTTTTGGCTTCCTCTGGAAACACCATATATTTT
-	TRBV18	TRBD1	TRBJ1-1	CASSPQGTGLTLVTEAFF	TGTGCCAGCTCACCACAGGGGACAGGGCTTACGTTGGTCACTGAAGCTTTCTTT
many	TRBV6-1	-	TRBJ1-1	CASSYRGPNTEAFF	TGTGCCAGCAGTTATAGGGGTCCCAACACTGAAGCTTTCTTT
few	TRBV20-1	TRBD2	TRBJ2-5	CSAGGGLAGIQETQYF	TGCAGTGCCGGGGGGGGACTGGCGGGGATACAAGAGACCCAGTACTTC
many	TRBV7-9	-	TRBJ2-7	CASSLTGPSYEQYF	TGTGCCAGCAGCTTAACCGGCCCGTCCTACGAGCAGTACTTC
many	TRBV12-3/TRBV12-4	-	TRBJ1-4	CASTPDSQTTLNEKLFF	TGTGCCAGCACCCCGGACAGTCAGACTACTCTTAATGAAAAACTGTTTTTT
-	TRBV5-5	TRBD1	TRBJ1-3	CASSAPGTAGKGYF	TGTGCCAGCAGCGCGCCCGGGACAGCCGGGAAGGGATATTTT
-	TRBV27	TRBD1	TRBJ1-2	CASSVAGTVSGYTF	TGTGCCAGCAGCGTTGCCGGGACAGTTAGTGGCTACACCTTC
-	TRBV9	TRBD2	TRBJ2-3	CASSIAGGSSTDTQYF	TGTGCCAGCAGCATAGCGGGGGGGTCCTCCACAGATACGCAGTATTTT
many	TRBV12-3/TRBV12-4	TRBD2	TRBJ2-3	CASSRFLAGGSDTQYF	TGTGCCAGCAGTCGCTTTTTAGCGGGGGGCTCAGATACGCAGTATTTT
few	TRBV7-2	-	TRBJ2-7	CASSLVQVRSSCEQYF	TGTGCCAGCAGCTTAGTCCAGGTCAGGAGCTCCTGCGAGCAGTACTTC
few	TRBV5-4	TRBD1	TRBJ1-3	CASSTTQGAFGNTIYF	TGTGCCAGCAGCACCACACAGGGGGCATTTGGAAACACCATATATTTT
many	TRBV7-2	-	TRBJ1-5	CASSPRQYSNQPQHF	TGTGCCAGCAGCCCGAGACAATATAGCAATCAGCCCCAGCATTTT
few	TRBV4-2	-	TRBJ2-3	CASSPRSSTDTQYF	TGTGCCAGCAGCCCCAGAAGCAGTACAGATACGCAGTATTTT
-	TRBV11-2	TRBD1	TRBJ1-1	CASSFTVGQGGMNTEAFF	TGTGCCAGCAGCTTCACCGTCGGACAGGGGGGAATGAACACTGAAGCTTTCTTT
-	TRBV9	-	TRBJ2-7	CASSPVGLGFEQYF	TGTGCCAGCAGCCCGGTAGGGTTGGGGTTTGAGCAGTACTTC
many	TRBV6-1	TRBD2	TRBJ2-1	CASSGWTSRLPYNEQFF	TGTGCCAGCAGTGGGTGGACTAGCCGACTTCCCTACAATGAGCAGTTCTTC
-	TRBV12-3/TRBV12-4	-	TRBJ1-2	CASSEGGGYTF	TGTGCCAGCAGTGAGGGCGGAGGCTACACCTTC
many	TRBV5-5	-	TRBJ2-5	CASSLGGRRGYKETQYF	TGTGCCAGCAGCTTGGGGGGTCGAAGGGGGTACAAAGAGACCCAGTACTTC
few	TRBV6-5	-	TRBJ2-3	CASSSDTQYF	TGTGCCAGCAGTTCAGATACGCAGTATTTT
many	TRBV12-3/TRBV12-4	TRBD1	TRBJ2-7	CASSSSGTGTYEQYF	TGTGCCAGCAGTAGCTCCGGGACAGGGACCTACGAGCAGTACTTC
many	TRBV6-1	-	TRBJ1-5	CASSKRGGGQPQHF	TGTGCCAGCAGTAAACGAGGGGGGGGTCAGCCCCAGCATTTT
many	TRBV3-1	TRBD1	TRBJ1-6	CASSRTGESPLHF	TGTGCCAGCAGCCGTACAGGGGAATCACCCCTCCACTTT
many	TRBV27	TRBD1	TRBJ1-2	CASSSGGGLYGYTF	TGTGCCAGCAGTTCAGGGGGAGGGCTCTATGGCTACACCTTC
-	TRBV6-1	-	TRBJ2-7	CASMKSSETYEQYF	TGTGCCAGCATGAAGAGTAGCGAGACCTACGAGCAGTACTTC
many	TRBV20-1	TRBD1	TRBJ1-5	CSGGQGRQPQHF	TGCAGTGGGGGACAGGGCAGGCAGCCCCAGCATTTT
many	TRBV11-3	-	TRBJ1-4	CASSLEVAYATNEKLFF	TGTGCCAGCAGCTTAGAAGTGGCGTACGCAACTAATGAAAAACTGTTTTTT
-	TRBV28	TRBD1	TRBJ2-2	CASRRTGSGGELFF	TGTGCCAGCAGACGGACAGGGTCGGGCGGGGAGCTGTTTTTT
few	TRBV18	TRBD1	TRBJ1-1	CASSPGQGAPEAFF	TGTGCCAGCTCACCGGGACAGGGGGCCCCTGAAGCTTTCTTT
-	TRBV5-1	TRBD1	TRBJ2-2	CASSWGQGFGELFF	TGCGCCAGCAGCTGGGGACAGGGGTTCGGGGAGCTGTTTTTT
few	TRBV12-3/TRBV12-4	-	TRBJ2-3	CASSFGAGTQYF	TGTGCCAGCAGTTTTGGGGCGGGTACGCAGTATTTT
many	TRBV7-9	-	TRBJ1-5	CASSKARMGNQPQHF	TGTGCCAGCAGCAAGGCCCGGATGGGTAATCAGCCCCAGCATTTT